This entry describes one T cell receptor beta chain. Its antigen is not known. Uncontrolled infection, other autoimmune disease, pregnancy and lactation each barred patients from inclusion. This sample holds PBMCs from roughly 10 ml fresh peripheral blood. The data were obtained in a study of T cells in Graves' hyperthyroidism and ophthalmopathy. Notes on the study in general: Most thyroid clonotypes that were expanded above 0.001 also turned up in blood.

Germline V gene sequence: CDR1 LNHDA, CDR2 SQIVND (reference sequence). V shed 3 bases and J 2 bases; nucleotides not matched to a gene: 15. The CDR3 totals 21 residues. The source material, RNA transcripts, was used to amplify TCR beta CDR3 regions. Using the HTBI primer set, a first-round RT-PCR was run on the TCR CDR3. Each CDR3 protein gets one entry after TCRdb re-called the multiplex PCR reads with MiXCR. This sample has about 590,000 distinct CDR3 sequences, with 15% to 18% found just once. The specimen was blood. The source of this sequence is a woman aged 25 to 39 with Graves' hyperthyroidism. This chain joins TRBV19 and TRBJ2-6; 11 bases line up with TRBD1. This CDR3 is CASSIPRILGQGVPGANVLTF. The CDR3 bases are TGTGCCAGTAGTATCCCCCGTATCTTGGGACAGGGGGTTCCTGGGGCCAACGTCCTGACTTTC.